This T cell receptor (beta chain) was obtained from a study of cytomegalovirus exposure and HLA in healthy donors. Study conclusions and caveats: High sensitivity and specificity were reportedly achieved when the classifier diagnosed cytomegalovirus status.

It was with 60 Vbeta and 13 Jbeta primers that the PCR ran. TCRdb's table, derived via immunoSEQ multiplex PCR, lists solely in-frame clones and lacks some. This repertoire shows around 110,000 clones, over 70% found once; its top ten account for 2.5% to 3%. Concerning this clone itself: Its antigen is still unknown.

Trimming left V 5 bases short and J 0 bases short, with 11 bases between. CDR1 and CDR2 (germline): SQVTM, ANQGSEA. The length of the CDR3 is 14 residues. The chain employs TRBV29-1 and TRBJ2-1; no firm D call. This TCR came from a male donor in good health and CMV-seropositive. Sequences were obtained from PBMCs. CDR3 nucleotides: TGCAGCGTTTTTCTAGGTAGCTCCTACAATGAGCAGTTCTTC. Protein: CSVFLGSSYNEQFF.